Presented here are 28 T cell receptor beta chains from one specimen sequenced in a study of blood T cells in healthy people across ages. Combining a sample-barcoded 5' primer with a J-beta primer mix, a second PCR ran for roughly 6 to 12 cycles. One entry per CDR3 protein, called by TCRdb with MiXCR from the 5' RACE reads. The data show under 1,000,000 distinct CDR3 sequences, with around 34% seen just once and 10% to 15% held by the top ten. The source material was blood. The receptors were gathered from a young man in good health.

The chain uses TRBV6-1 and TRBJ1-5; no clear D gene. This CDR3 is 13 amino acids long. Per the germline V gene, CDR1 is MNHNS and CDR2 is SASEGT. V was shortened by 2 bases and J by 7 bases, with 9 bases between the two germline ends. The CDR3 DNA is TGTGCCAGCAGTGAATCCCCTCGCCAGCCCCAGCATTTT. Protein: CASSESPRQPQHF.

Ten or more counts support this clonotype. The chain carries TRBV20-1 and TRBJ2-7; weak D call: TRBD1 (6 bases). Germline CDR1 reads DFQATT; CDR2 reads SNEGSKA (reference sequence). This CDR3 region has 12 residues. V shed 6 bases and J shed 3 bases, with 12 bases lying between them. The chain's CDR3 is CSASTGYYEQYF. The CDR3 nucleotides read TGCAGTGCCTCAACAGGGTACTACGAGCAGTACTTC.

V usage is TRBV7-2 and J usage is TRBJ1-4, with 7 bases aligning to TRBD1. The trim removed 5 bases at V and 10 bases at J, leaving 10 bases unmatched. CDR3 size: 14 residues. Germline CDR1 SGHTA, CDR2 FQGNSA. This CDR3 reads CASSLGTAQGKLFF. CDR3 DNA sequence: TGTGCCAGCAGCCTCGGGACAGCTCAGGGAAAACTGTTTTTT.

The chain has TRBV10-3 and TRBJ2-2; the match to TRBD1 covers 10 bases. V trimming: 4 bases; J trimming: 6 bases; junction bases outside the gene matches: 8. Germline V gives CDR1 ENHRY, CDR2 SYGVKD. This CDR3 has 16 residues. The CDR3 bases are TGTGCCATCAGTGCAACGCCCGGGACAGGGGCCGGGGAGCTGTTTTTT. Translating gives CAISATPGTGAGELFF.

In its sample, this clonotype was seen once. CDR3 nucleotide sequence: TGCGCCAGCAGTGAGGACGGGGGTGTGGATCAGCCCCAGCATTTT. It yields the protein CASSEDGGVDQPQHF. The rearrangement links TRBV5-1 to TRBJ1-5; the D gene is possibly TRBD1 (5 bases). Looked up from germline, CDR1 is SGHRS and CDR2 is YFSETQ. The CDR3 extends over 15 amino acids. The V gene lost 5 bases and the J gene lost 5 bases, with 17 bases spanning the gap.

This clonotype was seen a handful of times. This chain connects TRBV7-9 to TRBJ2-7; D might be TRBD1 (5 bases). The length of the CDR3 is 15 residues. Germline V lookup: CDR1 SEHNR, CDR2 FQNEAQ (reference sequence). With 0 bases removed from V and 3 bases from J, the gap between germline ends came to 12 bases. CDR3 nucleotides: TGTGCCAGCAGCTTAGCGCTGCAGGGTGGCTACGAGCAGTACTTC. Translated: CASSLALQGGYEQYF.

The chain carries TRBV7-9 and TRBJ1-2; 8 bases are a match to TRBD1. Germline V gives CDR1 SEHNR, CDR2 FQNEAQ (reference sequence). Germline trimming cut 1 base from V and 4 bases from J; bases unmatched to any gene: 5. The CDR3 length is 15 residues. CDR3 in amino acids: CASSLVSGTGYGYTF. The CDR3 coding sequence is TGTGCCAGCAGCTTAGTTTCTGGGACAGGCTATGGCTACACCTTC.

The chain combines TRBV12-3 or TRBV12-4 with TRBJ2-7; D is unresolved. Trimming shortened V by 6 bases and J by 6 bases, and 21 bases separated the two germline ends. CDR3 size: 15 residues. This CDR3 reads CASRPGRRITCEQYF. The CDR3 region has the DNA TGTGCCAGCAGACCCGGACGGCGAATTACCTGCGAGCAGTACTTC.

The chain uses TRBV9 and TRBJ2-2; D gene unclear. CDR3 size: 13 residues. Per germline, CDR1 SGDLS and CDR2 YYNGEE. The V gene lost 3 bases and the J gene lost 9 bases, with 12 bases spanning the gap. The CDR3 nucleotides read TGTGCCAGCAGCGCCGCCCTCGGCCGGGAGCTGTTTTTT. Its protein product is CASSAALGRELFF.

This clonotype was recorded at least ten times. The gene calls are TRBV7-2 and TRBJ2-3; the D gene is possibly TRBD1 (5 bases). The CDR3 covers 16 residues. Germline CDR1 is SGHTA and CDR2 is FQGNSA. V was clipped by 1 base and J by 0 bases, with 11 bases between them. The CDR3 here is CASSLDRTASTDTQYF. The CDR3 nucleotides read TGTGCCAGCAGCTTAGACAGGACGGCTAGCACAGATACGCAGTATTTT. The entire variable domain, with the rest obtained from reference TRBV7-2 and TRBJ2-3, is as follows: GAGVSQSPSNKVTEKGKDVELRCDPISGHTALYWYRQSLGQGLEFLIYFQGNSAPDKSGLPSDRFSAERTGGSVSTLTIQRTQQEDSAVYLCASSLDRTASTDTQYFGPGTRLTVL.

The chain joins TRBV20-1 to TRBJ2-5; D is possibly TRBD1 (6 bases). This CDR3 has 15 residues. The V and J ends lost 0 bases and 2 bases respectively, with 13 bases between them. Germline lookup yields CDR1 DFQATT and CDR2 SNEGSKA (reference sequence). CDR3 coding DNA: TGCAGTGCTAGAGATTACGGCAGGGGACAAGAGACCCAGTACTTC. This sequence encodes CSARDYGRGQETQYF.

This clonotype has at least ten counts. With a much larger clone just one base away, this may be a read error. The chain carries TRBV7-2 and TRBJ1-2; no reliable D call. The CDR3 has 14 residues. Trimming shortened V by 1 base and J by 8 bases, and 14 bases separated the two germline ends. Germline CDR1 SGHTA, CDR2 FQGNSA. The CDR3 DNA reads as TGTGCCAGCAGCTTAGGTCCGTCTCCGGAGGGCTACACCTTC. As protein: CASSLGPSPEGYTF.

This clonotype occurred a few times. The V call is TRBV12-3 or TRBV12-4, the J call TRBJ2-2; D is possibly TRBD1 (6 bases). V lost 6 bases and J 8 bases, leaving 13 bases between the germline ends. This CDR3 comprises 13 residues. CDR3 sequence reads: CASRATGSGELFF. CDR3 DNA sequence: TGTGCCAGCAGAGCTACAGGGTCTGGGGAGCTGTTTTTT.

This clonotype was seen more than once but under ten times. The V call is TRBV7-2, the J call TRBJ1-5; perhaps TRBD1 as D (6 bases). The CDR3 spans 15 residues. The V gene lost 4 bases and the J gene lost 4 bases, with 14 bases spanning the gap. The germline CDR1 and CDR2 sequences are SGHTA and FQGNSA. This chain's CDR3 is CASSSPGTSNQPQHF. CDR3 sequence (DNA): TGTGCCAGCAGCTCCCCCGGGACATCTAATCAGCCCCAGCATTTT.

This sequence joins TRBV7-9 and TRBJ2-1, with D unresolved. Germline V lookup: CDR1 SEHNR, CDR2 FQNEAQ (reference sequence). The CDR3 covers 14 residues. The germline V and J ends were trimmed by 1 base and 2 bases, with 6 bases remaining between them. The CDR3 loop reads CASSLDKAYNEQFF. CDR3 nucleotide sequence: TGTGCCAGCAGCTTAGATAAGGCCTACAATGAGCAGTTCTTC.

This clonotype was counted at least ten times. The rearrangement links TRBV7-3 to TRBJ2-5; weak D call: TRBD2 (6 bases). The CDR3 spans 13 residues. Germline values: CDR1 SGHTA, CDR2 FQGTGA. Trimming removed 5 bases from V and 1 base from J, with 8 bases in between. The CDR3 nucleotides read TGTGCCAGCAGCCGGGGACTCCAAGAGACCCAGTACTTC. Translating it yields CASSRGLQETQYF.

This rearrangement joins TRBV27 to TRBJ2-1, with D perhaps matching TRBD1 (6 bases). The DNA end is a closer match to TRBJ2-7, so the J assignment may be wrong. Germline V gene lookup returns CDR1 MNHEY and CDR2 SMNVEV (reference sequence). The CDR3 length is 16 residues. Written as DNA, the CDR3 is TGTGCCAGCAGTTCATCAGGGGCGGGTTCCTACAATGAGCAGTACTTC. The encoded protein is CASSSSGAGSYNEQYF.

There are a few counts of this clonotype. This chain connects TRBV12-3 or TRBV12-4 to TRBJ2-1; 9 nucleotides match TRBD2. CDR3 length: 16 residues. V lost 8 bases, J lost 2 bases, and 10 bases stayed unmatched. CDR3 in amino acids: CASAVLAGSPYNEQFF. DNA of the CDR3: TGTGCCAGCGCGGTCCTAGCGGGGAGCCCCTACAATGAGCAGTTCTTC.

To note about this clonotype: A read error may explain this, as a much larger clone is one base away. CDR3 region: CSARGTGQETQFF. The CDR3 nucleotides read TGCAGTGCTAGAGGGACGGGACAAGAGACCCAGTTCTTC. V gene TRBV20-1 combines with J gene TRBJ2-5; possibly TRBD1 for D (6 bases). The J call may not be correct, given that the DNA end is closer to TRBJ2-1. The CDR3 runs to 13 residues. Germline CDR1 DFQATT, CDR2 SNEGSKA (reference sequence).

The V gene is TRBV2, the J gene TRBJ1-4; possibly TRBD1 for D (6 bases). CDR3 length: 16 amino acids. Germline CDR1 is SNHLY and CDR2 is FYNNEI. V was shortened by 5 bases and J by 1 base, with 14 bases between the two germline ends. CDR3 residues: CASSKQGAITNEKLFF. The DNA of the CDR3 is TGTGCCAGCAGTAAACAGGGAGCTATAACTAATGAAAAACTGTTTTTT.

A word on this clonotype: Just one base apart from a much larger clone, this may be a read error. This chain connects TRBV3-1 to TRBJ2-4; D unresolved. Germline V CDR1 and CDR2: LGHDT, YNNKEL (reference sequence). CDR3 length equals 18 residues. CDR3 sequence (DNA): TGTGCCGGCAGCCAGTTAAGGGCCGCTTCTATAGCCAAAAACATTCAGTACTTC. Amino acid sequence: CAGSQLRAASIAKNIQYF.

The rearrangement uses TRBV6-2 or TRBV6-3 and TRBJ2-7, with D perhaps TRBD1 (5 bases). V lost 6 bases to trimming and J lost 1 base, with 13 bases between them. Germline assignment: CDR1 MNHEY and CDR2 SVGEGT. There are 14 residues in the CDR3. The CDR3 bases are TGTGCCAGCAGGTCGGACACGTTATCCTACGAGCAGTACTTC. The encoded protein is CASRSDTLSYEQYF.

The chain couples TRBV24-1 to TRBJ1-5, with 7 positions matching TRBD1. The germline gives CDR1 KGHDR, CDR2 SFDVKD. After removal of 3 bases from V and 0 bases from J, the junction contained 4 bases not matched to a gene. This CDR3 has 16 amino acids. DNA for the CDR3: TGTGCCACCAGTGATACCGGACAGGATAGCAATCAGCCCCAGCATTTT. Protein sequence: CATSDTGQDSNQPQHF.

The chain is built from TRBV7-9 and TRBJ2-5; 10 positions agree with TRBD1. Germline-derived CDR1 and CDR2 are SEHNR and FQNEAQ (reference sequence). The CDR3 consists of 17 residues. The ends lost 5 bases at V and 3 bases at J; junction bases unmatched: 12. CDR3 region: CASSRVGTGASKETQYF. The CDR3, as DNA: TGTGCCAGCAGCCGCGTTGGGACAGGGGCTTCGAAAGAGACCCAGTACTTC.

The genes are TRBV7-9 and TRBJ2-1; TRBD1 matches 7 bases. Germline lookup yields CDR1 SEHNR and CDR2 FQNEAQ (reference sequence). V lost 1 base and J lost 1; bases outside the gene matches: 4. This CDR3 comprises 16 residues. CDR3 in DNA: TGTGCCAGCAGCTTAGATTTCAGGGGGTCCTACAATGAGCAGTTCTTC. It yields the protein CASSLDFRGSYNEQFF.

This clonotype was seen more than once but under ten times. V gene TRBV7-2 combines with J gene TRBJ1-2, with a tentative D call TRBD1 (6 bases). Germline CDR1 is SGHTA and CDR2 is FQGNSA. The CDR3 is 14 residues long. Deletions cut 5 bases from V and 2 bases from J, with 12 bases between. The CDR3 sequence: CASSLRTENYGYTF. In nucleotides, the CDR3 is TGTGCCAGCAGCCTCCGGACAGAAAACTATGGCTACACCTTC.

The chain has TRBV20-1 and TRBJ1-2; TRBD1 agrees at 12 bases. J gave up 8 bases and V 6 bases, and 7 bases lay outside the gene matches. The germline CDR1 and CDR2 sequences are DFQATT and SNEGSKA (reference sequence). The CDR3 is 13 amino acids. CDR3 nucleotide sequence: TGCAGTGCCCGAGCCGGGACAGGGGGCGGCTACACCTTC. It is translated as CSARAGTGGGYTF.

This chain joins TRBV30 and TRBJ1-1; a weak D match, TRBD1 (5 bases). CDR1 and CDR2 from the germline V gene are GTSNPN and SVGIG (reference sequence). Trimming left V 4 bases short and J 1 base short, with 10 bases between. The CDR3 spans 13 residues. In nucleotides, the CDR3 is TGTGCCTGGATGGGGCAGACGAACACTGAAGCTTTCTTT. Translation: CAWMGQTNTEAFF.